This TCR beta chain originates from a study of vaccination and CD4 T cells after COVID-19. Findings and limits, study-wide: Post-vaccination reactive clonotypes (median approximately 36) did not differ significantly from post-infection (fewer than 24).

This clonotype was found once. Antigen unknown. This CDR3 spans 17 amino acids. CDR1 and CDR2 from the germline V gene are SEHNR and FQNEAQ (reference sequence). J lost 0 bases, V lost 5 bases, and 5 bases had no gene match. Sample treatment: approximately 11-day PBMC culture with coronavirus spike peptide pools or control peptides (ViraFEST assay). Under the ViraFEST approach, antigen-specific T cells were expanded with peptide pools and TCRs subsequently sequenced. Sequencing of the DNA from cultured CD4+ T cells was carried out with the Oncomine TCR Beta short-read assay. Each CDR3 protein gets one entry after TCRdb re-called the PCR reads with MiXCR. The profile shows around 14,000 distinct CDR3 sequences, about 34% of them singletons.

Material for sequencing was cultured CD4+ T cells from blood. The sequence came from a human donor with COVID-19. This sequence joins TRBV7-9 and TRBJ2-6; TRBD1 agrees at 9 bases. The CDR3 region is CASSLGQGPSGANVLTF. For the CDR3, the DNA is TGTGCCAGCAGCCTGGGACAGGGCCCCTCTGGGGCCAACGTCCTGACTTTC.